The 6 T cell receptor beta chains below come from one sample, sequenced in a study of blood T cells in healthy people across ages. PCR was performed a second time for roughly 7 to 12 cycles using a sample-barcoded 5' primer and a J-beta primer mix. One entry per CDR3 protein, called by TCRdb with MiXCR from the 5' RACE reads. Here the sample spans about 1.4 million distinct CDR3 sequences, roughly 59% being singletons. Sequenced material: blood. These receptors were collected from a man between 18 and 35 years old in good health.

The rearrangement joins TRBV7-8 to TRBJ2-3; D may be TRBD1 or TRBD2 (5 bases each). Germline V CDR1 and CDR2: SGHVS, FQNEAQ. The length of the CDR3 is 15 residues. The V end lost 5 bases, the J end lost 3 bases, and 15 bases lay between the germline ends. CDR3 nucleotides: TGTGCCAGCAGCGGGGGTCTCCTGCGTACAGATACGCAGTATTTT. Residues: CASSGGLLRTDTQYF.

To note about this clonotype: The germline gene is not matched at one end of the junction; a read error may be the cause. This sequence joins TRBV27 and TRBJ2-1; 7 bases agree with TRBD2. The CDR3 loop spans 13 amino acids. Germline V gene lookup returns CDR1 MNHEY and CDR2 SMNVEV (reference sequence). As DNA, the CDR3 is TGTGCCAGCAGTGTATCGTCCGGGGGGGAGCAGTTCTTC. Amino acids: CASSVSSGGEQFF.

The chain links TRBV6-5 to TRBJ1-1; 8 bases align to TRBD1. The junction had 9 bases not matched to a gene; V was cut back by 0 bases and J by 0 bases. The CDR3 extends over 18 amino acids. The germline V gene encodes CDR1 MNHEY and CDR2 SVGAGI. CDR3 sequence: CASSYSVRGTGMNTEAFF. CDR3 nucleotides: TGTGCCAGCAGTTACTCGGTTAGGGGGACAGGCATGAACACTGAAGCTTTCTTT.

V gene TRBV20-1 combines with J gene TRBJ1-4, with a weak D call TRBD1 (6 bases). Germline V CDR1 and CDR2: DFQATT, SNEGSKA (reference sequence). This CDR3 comprises 15 residues. The V end lost 3 bases, the J end lost 8 bases, and 19 bases lay between the germline ends. CDR3 region: CSASRPGHLLEKLFF. The CDR3 DNA is TGCAGTGCTAGTCGGCCGGGACACCTTCTCGAAAAACTGTTTTTT.

This clonotype was observed a handful of times. This rearrangement joins TRBV6-5 to TRBJ2-5, with TRBD1 matching over 7 bases. Germline V CDR1 and CDR2: MNHEY, SVGAGI. J lost 2 bases, V lost 6 bases, and 9 bases had no gene match. The CDR3 is 15 residues long. CDR3 DNA: TGTGCCAGCAGACCTAACAGGGGTTGGCAAGAGACCCAGTACTTC. The encoded protein is CASRPNRGWQETQYF.

This clonotype was picked up a small number of times. V is TRBV4-3 and J is TRBJ2-5; the D gene is possibly TRBD1 (6 bases). Germline CDR1 reads LGHNA; CDR2 reads YSLEER. The CDR3 sequence is 15 residues long. The V and J ends lost 0 bases and 4 bases respectively, with 12 bases between them. The CDR3 DNA reads as TGCGCCAGCAGCCAAGATCCAGGGGCCCCAGAGACCCAGTACTTC. Its protein product is CASSQDPGAPETQYF.